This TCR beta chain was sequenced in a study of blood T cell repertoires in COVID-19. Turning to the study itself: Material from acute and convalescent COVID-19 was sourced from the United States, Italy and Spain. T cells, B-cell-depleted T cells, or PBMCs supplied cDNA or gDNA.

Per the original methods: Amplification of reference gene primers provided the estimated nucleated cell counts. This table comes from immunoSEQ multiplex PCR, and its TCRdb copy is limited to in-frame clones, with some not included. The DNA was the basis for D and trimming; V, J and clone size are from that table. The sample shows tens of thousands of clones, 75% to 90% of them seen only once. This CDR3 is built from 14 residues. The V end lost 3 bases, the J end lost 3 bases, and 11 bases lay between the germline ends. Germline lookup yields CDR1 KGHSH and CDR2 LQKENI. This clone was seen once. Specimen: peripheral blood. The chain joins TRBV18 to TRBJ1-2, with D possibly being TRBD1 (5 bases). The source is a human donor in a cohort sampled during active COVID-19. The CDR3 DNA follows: TGTGCCAGCTCACCTGGAGGGGAGGACTATGGCTACACCTTC. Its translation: CASSPGGEDYGYTF.